A single sample gave rise to the 3 T cell receptor beta chains below, sequenced in a study of shared clonotypes between healthy human individuals. Some clones are missing from TCRdb's copy, which holds only in-frame ones; the method was immunoSEQ multiplex PCR. The sample includes approximately 2.5 million clones, over 85% seen only once; the top ten take 0.36%. The material sequenced was naive CD4+ T cells from PBMCs. Specified subset: CD45RA+ positively selected. The source of these receptors is a man aged 18 to 30 in good health. Some clones in this sample may be carry-over from other donors' samples.

The V and J genes are TRBV7-2 and TRBJ2-1; tentatively, D is TRBD1 (5 bases). CDR1 and CDR2 from the germline V gene are SGHTA and FQGNSA. The CDR3 has 13 amino acids. With 5 bases removed from V and 6 bases from J, the gap between germline ends came to 11 bases. The CDR3 reads CASSPRQGNEQFF. The CDR3 DNA is TGTGCCAGCAGCCCAAGGCAGGGCAATGAGCAGTTCTTC.

V gene TRBV13 combines with J gene TRBJ2-3, with D possibly matching TRBD2 (6 bases). V was cut by 5 bases and J by 0 bases, with 12 bases left in between. Germline CDR1 and CDR2: PRHDT and FYEKMQ (reference sequence). The CDR3 extends over 15 amino acids. CDR3 protein: CASSVRGLSTDTQYF. For the CDR3, the DNA is TGTGCCAGCAGCGTACGGGGACTCAGCACAGATACGCAGTATTTT.

The J gene is TRBJ2-7, the V gene TRBV5-1; perhaps TRBD1 as D (6 bases). The V and J ends lost 5 bases and 0 bases respectively, with 21 bases between them. Germline CDR1 and CDR2: SGHRS and YFSETQ. The CDR3 is 17 amino acids. The CDR3 DNA follows: TGCGCCAGCAGACGGCGAATTGGGACAACGACCTCCTACGAGCAGTACTTC. It yields the protein CASRRRIGTTTSYEQYF.